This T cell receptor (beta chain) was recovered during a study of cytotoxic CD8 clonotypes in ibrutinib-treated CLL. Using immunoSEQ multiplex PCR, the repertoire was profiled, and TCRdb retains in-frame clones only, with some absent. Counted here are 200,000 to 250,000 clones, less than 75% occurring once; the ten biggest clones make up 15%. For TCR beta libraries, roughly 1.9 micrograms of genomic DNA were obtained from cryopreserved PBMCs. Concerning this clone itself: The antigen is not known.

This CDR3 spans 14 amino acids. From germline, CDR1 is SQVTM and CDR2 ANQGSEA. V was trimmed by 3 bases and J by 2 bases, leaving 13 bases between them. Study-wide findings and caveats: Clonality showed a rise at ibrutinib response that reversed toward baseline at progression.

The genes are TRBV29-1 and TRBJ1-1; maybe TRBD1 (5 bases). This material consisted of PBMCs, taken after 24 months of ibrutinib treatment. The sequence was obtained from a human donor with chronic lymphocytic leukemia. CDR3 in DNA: TGCAGCGTTGACTCCGGGACGATTAACACTGAAGCTTTCTTT. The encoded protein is CSVDSGTINTEAFF.